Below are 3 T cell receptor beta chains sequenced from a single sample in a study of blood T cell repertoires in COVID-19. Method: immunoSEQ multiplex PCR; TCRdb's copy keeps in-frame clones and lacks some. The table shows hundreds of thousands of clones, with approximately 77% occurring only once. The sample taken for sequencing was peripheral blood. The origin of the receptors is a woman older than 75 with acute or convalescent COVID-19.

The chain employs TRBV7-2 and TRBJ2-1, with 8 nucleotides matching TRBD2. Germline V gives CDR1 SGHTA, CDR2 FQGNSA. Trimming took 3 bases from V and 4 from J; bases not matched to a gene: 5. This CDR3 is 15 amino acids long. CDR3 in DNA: TGTGCCAGCAGCTTTTTAACGGGGGGGTACAATGAGCAGTTCTTC. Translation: CASSFLTGGYNEQFF.

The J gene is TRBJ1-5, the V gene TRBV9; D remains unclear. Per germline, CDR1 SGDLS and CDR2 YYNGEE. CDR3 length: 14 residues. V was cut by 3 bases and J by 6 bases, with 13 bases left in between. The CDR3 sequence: CASSAEGWSQPQHF. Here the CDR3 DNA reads TGTGCCAGCAGCGCCGAGGGATGGAGTCAGCCCCAGCATTTT.

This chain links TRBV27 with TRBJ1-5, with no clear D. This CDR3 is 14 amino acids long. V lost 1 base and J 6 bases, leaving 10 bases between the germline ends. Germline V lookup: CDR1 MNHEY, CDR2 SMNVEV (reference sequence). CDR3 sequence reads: CASSLWAGSQPQHF. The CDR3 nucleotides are TGTGCCAGCAGTTTATGGGCGGGGAGTCAGCCCCAGCATTTT.